The clone carrying this TCR beta chain was found a few times. Its antigen is as yet unknown. Germline CDR1 reads ENHRY; CDR2 reads SYGVKD. V dropped 0 bases and J dropped 2 bases, with 10 bases sitting between them. The CDR3 consists of 15 residues. Expressed TCRB transcripts were sequenced after all isolated RNA was converted to cDNA. Produced via immunoSEQ multiplex PCR; TCRdb's table is partial and in-frame only. The sample lists 140,000 or so clones; about 12% were seen once. The data derive from a study of beta chain features in type 1 diabetes. General observations from the study: A moderate, significant TCRB CDR3 shortening appeared in type 1 diabetes across four CD4+ subsets. Within patients, naive, central memory and Treg TCRB repertoires seemed more similar than within healthy donors.

The receptor was derived from a man aged 18 to 30 with type 1 diabetes. The gene calls are TRBV10-3 and TRBJ1-1; D perhaps matches TRBD1 (6 bases). The specimen was central memory CD4+ T cells from blood. CDR3 residues: CAISESNRANTEAFF. CDR3 coding DNA: TGTGCCATCAGTGAGTCAAACAGGGCCAACACTGAAGCTTTCTTT.